This T cell receptor (beta chain) was recorded in a study of cytomegalovirus exposure and HLA in healthy donors. Study-wide results and caveats: In a later analysis, V- and J-gene trimming of beta chains associated with a DCLRE1C missense variant, replicated independently. There were a few CMV-associated chains whose specificity for CMV antigens was confirmed in vitro.

Trimming stripped 0 bases from V and 5 bases from J, with 15 bases between. Germline CDR1 reads SGDLS; CDR2 reads YYNGEE. This CDR3 region has 15 residues. The primer mix had 60 Vbeta and 13 Jbeta primers. Here immunoSEQ multiplex PCR was the method, and the copy in TCRdb shows in-frame clones only, minus some. Of some 100,000 clones in the sample, more than 75% were seen once. This clone was seen only a few times. As yet, its antigen is unknown. The sequence derives from a woman aged 45-65 years in good health and CMV-seropositive. The V call is TRBV9, the J call TRBJ2-7; no reliable D call. The sequenced sample consisted of PBMCs. CDR3 region: CASSVGREGVDEQYF. The CDR3 DNA follows: TGTGCCAGCAGCGTAGGTCGAGAAGGAGTGGACGAGCAGTACTTC.